A selection of T cell receptor beta chains follows, all from one sample in a study of a mutant IDH1 vaccine in newly diagnosed glioma. Some clones are missing from TCRdb's copy, which holds only in-frame ones; the method was immunoSEQ multiplex PCR. The data show tens of thousands of clones, with roughly 80% seen just once and roughly a fifth held by the top ten. This sample comprised PBMCs, obtained from a glioma patient treated with radiotherapy, temozolomide or both. Every receptor here comes from a man aged 18 to 30 with glioma. CDR3s include the opening cysteine and the closing phenylalanine or tryptophan. A D gene is named only where the DNA matches it firmly. The size field is filled for only some rows; it gives once, few, many or a size class.

J	D	V	length	size	DNA	CDR3
TRBJ1-2	-	TRBV30	14	-	TGTGCCTGTACTTCCCCGGGACGGGGATATGGCTACACCTTC	CACTSPGRGYGYTF
TRBJ1-2	-	TRBV28	13	-	TGTGCCAGCAGCCCGGAGTCTGGGTACGGCTACACCTTC	CASSPESGYGYTF
TRBJ1-1	TRBD1	TRBV5-6	15	-	TGTGCCAGCAGCTTGGGGACAGGGGTGAACACTGAAGCTTTCTTT	CASSLGTGVNTEAFF
TRBJ2-7	-	TRBV7-2	12	-	TGTGCCAGCAGCGCGAGCTCCTACGAGCAGTACTTC	CASSASSYEQYF
TRBJ1-3	-	TRBV5-4	14	-	TGTGCCAGCAGCTTGCAACCGGGGGGAAACACCATATATTTT	CASSLQPGGNTIYF
TRBJ1-5	-	TRBV5-5	17	-	TGTGCCAGCAGCCGGGGGGCCCCCAGTGATAGCAATCAGCCCCAGCATTTT	CASSRGAPSDSNQPQHF
TRBJ1-1	TRBD1	TRBV29-1	13	-	TGCAGCGTTAAGACAGGGTCCAACACTGAAGCTTTCTTT	CSVKTGSNTEAFF
TRBJ2-7	-	TRBV4-1	15	-	TGCGCCAGCAGCCATATAATAGCAAGCTCCTACGAGCAGTACTTC	CASSHIIASSYEQYF
TRBJ1-1	-	TRBV6-4	13	few	TGTGCCAGCAGTGACGCGGGGGGCACTGAAGCTTTCTTT	CASSDAGGTEAFF
TRBJ2-7	-	TRBV7-9	13	-	TGTGCCAGCAGCTTAATGGGGCCAAACGAGCAGTACTTC	CASSLMGPNEQYF
TRBJ1-2	TRBD1	TRBV28	15	-	TGTGCCAGCAGTTTATCCTCGACAGGGGGCTATGGCTACACCTTC	CASSLSSTGGYGYTF
TRBJ1-2	-	TRBV18	14	-	TGTGCCAGCTCAAGTGGACGGACTCCTTATGGCTACACCTTC	CASSSGRTPYGYTF
TRBJ1-2	-	TRBV5-4	14	-	TGTGCCAGCAGCACGGGGGGGGAAACCTATGGCTACACCTTC	CASSTGGETYGYTF
TRBJ1-2	-	TRBV4-1	16	-	TGCGCCAGCAGCCGAGAGCCGACCGGGGAACTCTATGGCTACACCTTC	CASSREPTGELYGYTF
TRBJ1-3	-	TRBV5-6	14	-	TGTGCCAGCAGCTTGTCCGGGACTGGAAACACCATATATTTT	CASSLSGTGNTIYF
TRBJ2-7	-	TRBV29-1	11	-	TGCAGCGTCCTGGACTCCCACGAGCAGTACTTC	CSVLDSHEQYF
TRBJ2-7	TRBD2	TRBV7-2	15	once	TGTGCCAGCAGCTCATTTAGCGGGCCCGCCTACGAGCAGTACTTC	CASSSFSGPAYEQYF
TRBJ1-2	-	TRBV25-1	17	-	TGTGCCAGCAGTGAATTCTCTGGCTTGCTAGAGAACTATGGCTACACCTTC	CASSEFSGLLENYGYTF
TRBJ2-6	TRBD2	TRBV4-3	19	-	TGCGCCAGCAGCCAAGTTCCTAGCGGGGGCTTCTCTGGGGCCAACGTCCTGACTTTC	CASSQVPSGGFSGANVLTF
TRBJ1-5	-	TRBV27	13	-	TGTGCCAGCAGCACAGCTTTTAATCAGCCCCAGCATTTT	CASSTAFNQPQHF
TRBJ2-6	-	TRBV19	16	-	TGTGCCAGTAGTTATGAGGGAAGGTCTGGGGCCAACGTCCTGACTTTC	CASSYEGRSGANVLTF
TRBJ1-1	-	TRBV7-9	11	-	TGTGCCAGCAGCTACGGGACCGAGGGTTTCTTT	CASSYGTEGFF